The sequence of this TCR beta chain was determined in a study of blood T cell repertoires in COVID-19. Study details: Samples taken during acute and convalescent COVID-19 were collected in the United States, Italy and Spain. In each case, the material was cDNA or gDNA derived from T cells, B-cell-depleted T cells, or PBMCs.

Using immunoSEQ multiplex PCR, the repertoire was profiled, and TCRdb retains in-frame clones only, with some absent. This sample has around 120,000 clones, with roughly 81% found just once. V trimming: 2 bases; J trimming: 3 bases; junction bases outside the gene matches: 10. This CDR3 spans 17 amino acids. Germline values: CDR1 KGHSH, CDR2 LQKENI. The TCR sequence derives from a human donor in a cohort sampled during active COVID-19. Sequences were obtained from peripheral blood. This chain uses TRBV18 with TRBJ1-1; 9 nucleotides line up with TRBD1. This chain's CDR3 is CASSPEWDRVVDTEAFF. CDR3 DNA sequence: TGTGCCAGCTCACCAGAGTGGGACAGGGTTGTGGACACTGAAGCTTTCTTT.